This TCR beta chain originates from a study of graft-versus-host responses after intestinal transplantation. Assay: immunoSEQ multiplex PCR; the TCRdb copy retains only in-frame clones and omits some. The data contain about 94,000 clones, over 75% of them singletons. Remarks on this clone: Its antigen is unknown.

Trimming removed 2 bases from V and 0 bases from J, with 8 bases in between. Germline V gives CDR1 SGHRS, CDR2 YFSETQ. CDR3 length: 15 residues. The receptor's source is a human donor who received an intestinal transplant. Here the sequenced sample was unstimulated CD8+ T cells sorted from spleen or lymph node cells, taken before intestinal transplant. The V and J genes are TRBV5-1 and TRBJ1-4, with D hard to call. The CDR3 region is CASSFATTTNEKLFF. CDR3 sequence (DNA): TGCGCCAGCAGCTTTGCGACAACAACTAATGAAAAACTGTTTTTT.